Detailed here is one T cell receptor (beta chain). Generated by immunoSEQ multiplex PCR, the TCRdb table keeps only in-frame clones and is missing some. The table shows over 200,000 clones, with nearly 90% occurring only once. The CDR3 is 15 residues long. V shed 4 bases and J 7 bases; nucleotides not matched to a gene: 14. Germline V gene lookup returns CDR1 SQVTM and CDR2 ANQGSEA. These data belong to a study of blood T cell repertoires in COVID-19. The wider study: T cells, B-cell-depleted T cells, or PBMCs supplied cDNA or gDNA.

V and J are TRBV29-1 and TRBJ1-1; 8 positions agree with TRBD1. This clonotype was obtained from a woman in her 30s with acute or convalescent COVID-19. The material sequenced was peripheral blood. The CDR3 sequence is CSVVGLVRGHGEAFF. The CDR3, as DNA: TGCAGCGTTGTGGGTCTTGTCAGGGGGCATGGTGAAGCTTTCTTT.